These 10 T cell receptor beta chains share one sample of origin, sequenced in a study of human T cells and chemical hapten exposure. MiXCR, applied by TCRdb to the RACE reads, yields one record per CDR3 protein. Among under 400,000 distinct CDR3 sequences listed, 4.5% to 5.5% were seen once. As to time point: pre-sensitization, week 0. Treatment described: therapeutic diphenylcyclopropenone sensitization with weekly scalp DPC. The sample consisted of whole blood, taken in connection with sensitization to the hapten diphenylcyclopropenone (DPC). These TCRs come from a woman in her fifties or sixties with alopecia areata. Some clones in this sample may be carry-over from other donors' samples.

The chain links TRBV21-1 to TRBJ1-5; the listed D gene, TRBD1, was not tested against the DNA. TRBV21-1 constitutes a pseudogene. CDR3 length: 14 amino acids. CDR3 DNA sequence: TGTGCCAGCAGCAAAATCGACCCCCTGGGGCCCCAGCATTTT. As protein: CASSKIDPLGPQHF.

Ten or more counts support this clonotype. The V gene is TRBV12-5, the J gene TRBJ2-2, with D unresolved. The V end lost 7 bases, the J end lost 2 bases, and 8 bases lay between the germline ends. Germline CDR1 LGHNT, CDR2 FRNRAP. The CDR3 loop spans 13 amino acids. The CDR3 DNA reads as TGTGCTAGTGAGGCCGACAACACCGGGGAGCTGTTTTTT. Its protein product is CASEADNTGELFF.

This clonotype was seen repeatedly, ten times or more. V usage is TRBV30 and J usage is TRBJ2-3, with 11 nucleotides matching TRBD2. V shed 4 bases and J 5 bases; nucleotides not matched to a gene: 8. CDR3 length: 15 residues. Germline V gene sequence: CDR1 GTSNPN, CDR2 SVGIG (reference sequence). This CDR3 reads CAWTIAGGPVDTQYF. DNA of the CDR3: TGTGCCTGGACCATAGCGGGAGGGCCCGTAGATACGCAGTATTTT.

This clonotype was picked up many times. The chain is built from TRBV7-3 and TRBJ2-1; 10 bases agree with TRBD1. Germline assignment: CDR1 SGHTA and CDR2 FQGTGA. V lost 5 bases and J lost 5; bases outside the gene matches: 6. The CDR3 sequence is 15 residues long. CDR3 coding DNA: TGTGCCAGCAGCCGGGACAGGGGAGGAAACAATGAGCAGTTCTTC. This gives the protein CASSRDRGGNNEQFF. Drawing the rest from reference TRBV7-3 and TRBJ2-1, the complete variable domain is GAGVSQTPSNKVTEKGKYVELRCDPISGHTALYWYRQSLGQGPEFLIYFQGTGAADDSGLPNDRFFAVRPEGSVSTLKIQRTERGDSAVYLCASSRDRGGNNEQFFGPGTRLTVL.

On this clonotype itself: A junction boundary mismatches the germline segment, possibly from a read error. The chain recombines TRBV25-1 with TRBJ2-3; the match to TRBD1 covers 9 bases. This CDR3 has 18 residues. CDR1 is MGHDK, CDR2 SYGVNS, per germline. The CDR3 nucleotides read TGTGCCAGCAGCCCTTTTGCTGGGACAGGGTCCCCCACAAATACGCAGTATTTT. This sequence encodes CASSPFAGTGSPTNTQYF.

This clonotype has only a few counts. J is TRBJ2-4 and V is TRBV2; a weak D match, TRBD2 (5 bases). Germline V CDR1 and CDR2: SNHLY, FYNNEI. There are 11 residues in the CDR3. V lost 9 bases and J 6 bases, leaving 9 bases between the germline ends. CDR3 amino acids: CASAEGNIQYF. In DNA form, the CDR3 reads TGTGCCAGTGCCGAGGGAAACATTCAGTACTTC.

This clonotype was seen repeatedly, ten times or more. V is TRBV7-7 and J is TRBJ2-1, with TRBD2 matching 9 bases. Germline-derived CDR1 and CDR2 are SSHAT and FNYEAQ (reference sequence). The ends lost 5 bases at V and 8 bases at J; junction bases unmatched: 10. The CDR3 has 15 residues. The CDR3 nucleotides are TGTGCCAGCAGCCCACGGGGCGGGGGGGCGGATGAGCAGTTCTTC. This sequence encodes CASSPRGGGADEQFF.

This clonotype was seen a handful of times. The gene calls are TRBV10-3 and TRBJ1-1; no definite D call. Trimming removed 6 bases from V and 1 base from J, with 9 bases in between. Germline assignment: CDR1 ENHRY and CDR2 SYGVKD. This CDR3 contains 13 residues. The CDR3 spells CAIREQRNTEAFF. The CDR3 DNA reads as TGTGCCATCAGGGAACAGAGGAACACTGAAGCTTTCTTT.

This clonotype was counted at least ten times. V usage is TRBV2 and J usage is TRBJ2-7; D gene unclear. Germline V gene data show CDR1 as SNHLY and CDR2 as FYNNEI. Trimming removed 1 base from V and 3 bases from J, with 1 base in between. This CDR3 has 11 residues. CDR3 DNA sequence: TGTGCCAGCAGTGAAGTCTACGAGCAGTACTTC. Translating it yields CASSEVYEQYF.

This clonotype was recorded at least ten times. The chain links TRBV16 to TRBJ2-7; TRBD2 matches 7 bases. V dropped 4 bases and J dropped 2; count of bases not matched to a gene: 11. There are 16 residues in the CDR3. CDR1 and CDR2 (germline): KGHSY, FQNENV. The CDR3 coding sequence is TGTGCCAGCAGCCCCCCACCCCCCGGGGGGACCTACGAGCAGTACTTC. Its translation: CASSPPPPGGTYEQYF.